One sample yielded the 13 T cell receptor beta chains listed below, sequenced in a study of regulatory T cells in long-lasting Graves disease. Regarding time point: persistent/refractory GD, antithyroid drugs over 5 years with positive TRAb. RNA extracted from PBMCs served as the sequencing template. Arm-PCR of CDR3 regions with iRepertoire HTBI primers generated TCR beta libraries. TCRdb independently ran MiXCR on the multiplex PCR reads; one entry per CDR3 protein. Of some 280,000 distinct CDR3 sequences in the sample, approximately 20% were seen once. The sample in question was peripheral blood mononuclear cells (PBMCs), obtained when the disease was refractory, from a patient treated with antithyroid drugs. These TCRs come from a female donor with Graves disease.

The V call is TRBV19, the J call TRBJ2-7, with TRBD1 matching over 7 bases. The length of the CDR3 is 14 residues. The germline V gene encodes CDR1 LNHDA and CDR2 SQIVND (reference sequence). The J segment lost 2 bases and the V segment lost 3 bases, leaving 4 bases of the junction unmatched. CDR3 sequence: CASSIGTDTYEQYF. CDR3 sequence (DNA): TGTGCCAGTAGTATCGGGACAGACACCTACGAGCAGTACTTC. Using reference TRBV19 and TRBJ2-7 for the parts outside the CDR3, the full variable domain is DGGITQSPKYLFRKEGQNVTLSCEQNLNHDAMYWYRQDPGQGLRLIYYSQIVNDFQKGDIAEGYSVSREKKESFPLTVTSAQKNPTAFYLCASSIGTDTYEQYFGPGTRLTVT.

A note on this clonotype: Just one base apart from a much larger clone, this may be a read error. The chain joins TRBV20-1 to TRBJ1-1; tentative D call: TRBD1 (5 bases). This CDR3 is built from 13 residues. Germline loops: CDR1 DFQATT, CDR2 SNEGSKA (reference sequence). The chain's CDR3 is CSASDSVNTEALF. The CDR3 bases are TGCAGTGCATCCGACAGCGTGAACACTGAAGCTCTCTTT.

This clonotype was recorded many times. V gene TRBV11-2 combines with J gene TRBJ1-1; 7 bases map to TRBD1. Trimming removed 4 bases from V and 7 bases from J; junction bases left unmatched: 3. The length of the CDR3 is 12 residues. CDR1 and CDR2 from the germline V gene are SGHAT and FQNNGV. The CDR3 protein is CASSSGQLEAFF. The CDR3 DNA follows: TGTGCCAGCAGCTCGGGACAGCTTGAAGCTTTCTTT.

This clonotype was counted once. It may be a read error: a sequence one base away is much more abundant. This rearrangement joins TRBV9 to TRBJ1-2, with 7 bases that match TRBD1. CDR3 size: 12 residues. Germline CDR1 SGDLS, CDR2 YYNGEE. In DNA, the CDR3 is TGCGCCAGCAGCCAACAGGGGCGAGGCAACACCTTC. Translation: CASSQQGRGNTF.

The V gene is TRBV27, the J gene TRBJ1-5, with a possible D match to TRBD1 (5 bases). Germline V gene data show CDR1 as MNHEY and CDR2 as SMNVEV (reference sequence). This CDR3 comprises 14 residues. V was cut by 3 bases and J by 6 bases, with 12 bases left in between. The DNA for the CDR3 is TGTGCCAGCAGTTTGACAGTTCGGGGTCAGCCCCAGCATTTT. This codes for CASSLTVRGQPQHF.

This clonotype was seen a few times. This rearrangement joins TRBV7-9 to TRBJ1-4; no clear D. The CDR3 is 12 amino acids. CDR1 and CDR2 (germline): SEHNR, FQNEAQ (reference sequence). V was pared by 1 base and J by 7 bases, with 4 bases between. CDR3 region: CASSLDLEKLFF. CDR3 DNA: TGTGCCAGCAGCTTAGATCTTGAAAAACTGTTTTTT.

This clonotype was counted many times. The CDR3 reads CASSLVTENSPLHF. In DNA, the CDR3 is TGCGCCAGCAGCTTGGTCACGGAGAATTCACCCCTCCACTTT. The V and J genes are TRBV5-1 and TRBJ1-6, with no clear D. The V end was cut by 0 bases, the J end by 7 bases, with 8 bases between. The germline V gene encodes CDR1 SGHRS and CDR2 YFSETQ. The CDR3 is made up of 14 amino acids.

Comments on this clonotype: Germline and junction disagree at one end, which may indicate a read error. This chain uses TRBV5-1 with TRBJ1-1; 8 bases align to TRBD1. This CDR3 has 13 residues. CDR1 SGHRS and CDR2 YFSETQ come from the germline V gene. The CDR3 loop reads CASSLGQGAEALF. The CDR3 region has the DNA TGCGCCAGCAGCTTGGGGCAGGGGGCTGAAGCTCTCTTT.

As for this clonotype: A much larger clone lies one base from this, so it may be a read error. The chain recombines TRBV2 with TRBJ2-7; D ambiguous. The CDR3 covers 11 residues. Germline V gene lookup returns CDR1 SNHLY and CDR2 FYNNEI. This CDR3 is CASGYSYVQYF. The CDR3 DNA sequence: TGTGCCAGCGGATACTCCTACGTGCAGTACTTC.

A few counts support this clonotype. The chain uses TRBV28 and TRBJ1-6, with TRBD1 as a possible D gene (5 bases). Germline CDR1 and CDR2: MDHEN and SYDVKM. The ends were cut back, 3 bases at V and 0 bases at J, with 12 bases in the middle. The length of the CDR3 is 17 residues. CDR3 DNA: TGTGCCAGCAGTTTCGGGTCAGGGAGCTCCTATAATTCACCCCTCCACTTT. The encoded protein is CASSFGSGSSYNSPLHF.

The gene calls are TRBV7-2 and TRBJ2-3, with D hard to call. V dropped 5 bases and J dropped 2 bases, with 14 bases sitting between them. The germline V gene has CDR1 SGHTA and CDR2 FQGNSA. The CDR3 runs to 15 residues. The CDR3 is CASSPNHHSTDTQYF. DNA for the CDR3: TGTGCCAGCAGCCCGAACCATCACTCCACAGATACGCAGTATTTT.

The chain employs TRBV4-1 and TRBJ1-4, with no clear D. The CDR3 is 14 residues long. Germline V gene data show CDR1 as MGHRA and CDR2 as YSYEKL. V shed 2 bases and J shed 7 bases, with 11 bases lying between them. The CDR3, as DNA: TGCGCCAGCAGCCAATTACAGCGCGCTGAAAAACTGTTTTTT. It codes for CASSQLQRAEKLFF.

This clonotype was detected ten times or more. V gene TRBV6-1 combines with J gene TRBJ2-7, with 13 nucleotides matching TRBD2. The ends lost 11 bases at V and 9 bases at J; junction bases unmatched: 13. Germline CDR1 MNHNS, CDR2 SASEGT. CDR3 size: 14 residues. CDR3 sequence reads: CAAQGTSGTQGQYF. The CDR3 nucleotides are TGTGCCGCCCAAGGGACTAGCGGGACCCAAGGGCAGTACTTC.